The rows below give T cell receptor beta chains drawn from one sample of a study of T cells in Graves' hyperthyroidism and ophthalmopathy. MiXCR was run by TCRdb on the multiplex PCR reads, yielding one entry per CDR3 protein. The table includes about 560,000 distinct CDR3 sequences, less than 20% detected once. The sequencing sample was made of blood. The receptor set was obtained from a woman aged 25 to 39 with Graves' hyperthyroidism. CDR3s include the opening cysteine and the closing phenylalanine or tryptophan. The D gene is left open where the match is weak. Some rows have no size entry. The others give once, few or many, or a class for an expanded clone.

size: many; D: .; V: TRBV7-9; J: TRBJ2-7; CDR3: CASSLETREQYF; DNA: TGTGCCAGCAGCTTGGAGACCCGCGAGCAGTACTTC
size: .; D: .; V: TRBV30; J: TRBJ2-5; CDR3: CAWRWTGAGQETQYF; DNA: TGTGCCTGGAGATGGACGGGGGCCGGCCAAGAGACCCAGTACTTC
size: many; D: TRBD2; V: TRBV7-2; J: TRBJ2-2; CDR3: CASSLGTSGWTGELFF; DNA: TGTGCCAGCAGCCTAGGGACTAGCGGGTGGACCGGGGAGCTGTTTTTT
size: .; D: .; V: TRBV11-3; J: TRBJ2-1; CDR3: CASSLEHSGHEQFF; DNA: TGTGCCAGCAGCTTAGAACACAGCGGGCATGAGCAGTTCTTC
size: many; D: .; V: TRBV19; J: TRBJ1-1; CDR3: CASSITSWNTEAFF; DNA: TGTGCCAGTAGTATAACGTCCTGGAACACTGAAGCTTTCTTT
size: many; D: .; V: TRBV20-1; J: TRBJ1-5; CDR3: CSATPISPPNQPQHF; DNA: TGCAGTGCTACCCCCATCTCCCCACCGAATCAGCCCCAGCATTTT
size: few; D: .; V: TRBV7-9; J: TRBJ2-4; CDR3: CASSLVSQRDIQYF; DNA: TGTGCCAGCAGCTTAGTGAGTCAACGGGACATTCAGTACTTC
size: few; D: .; V: TRBV3-1; J: TRBJ2-1; CDR3: CASSLPGGDNEQFF; DNA: TGTGCCAGCAGCCTTCCCGGGGGAGACAATGAGCAGTTCTTC
size: many; D: TRBD2; V: TRBV19; J: TRBJ2-1; CDR3: CASSIYSGRINEQFF; DNA: TGTGCCAGTAGTATCTATAGCGGGAGAATCAATGAGCAGTTCTTC
size: many; D: TRBD1; V: TRBV11-3; J: TRBJ2-1; CDR3: CASRGQGAHNEQFF; DNA: TGTGCCAGCAGAGGACAGGGGGCCCACAATGAGCAGTTCTTC
size: few; D: TRBD1; V: TRBV28; J: TRBJ1-2; CDR3: CASSFDRARGYTF; DNA: TGTGCCAGCAGTTTCGACAGGGCCCGTGGCTACACCTTC
size: .; D: TRBD1; V: TRBV7-2; J: TRBJ1-5; CDR3: CASSGNRGVQPQHF; DNA: TGTGCCAGCAGCGGGAACAGGGGAGTTCAGCCCCAGCATTTT
size: many; D: TRBD1; V: TRBV7-2; J: TRBJ1-2; CDR3: CASSSEGQGIYGYTF; DNA: TGTGCCAGCAGCTCAGAGGGACAGGGGATCTATGGCTACACCTTC
size: many; D: .; V: TRBV15; J: TRBJ2-1; CDR3: CATSREQGGYNEQFF; DNA: TGTGCCACCAGCAGAGAGCAGGGAGGCTACAATGAGCAGTTCTTC
size: few; D: .; V: TRBV2; J: TRBJ2-7; CDR3: CAGGMLSSYEQYF; DNA: TGTGCCGGGGGGATGTTGAGCTCCTACGAGCAGTACTTC
size: few; D: .; V: TRBV11-2; J: TRBJ1-5; CDR3: CASSMNDDQPQHF; DNA: TGTGCCAGCAGCATGAATGATGATCAGCCCCAGCATTTT
size: once; D: TRBD1; V: TRBV14; J: TRBJ1-1; CDR3: CASSPRDRVDTEAFF; DNA: TGTGCCAGCAGCCCCCGGGACAGGGTAGACACTGAAGCTTTCTTT
size: many; D: .; V: TRBV2; J: TRBJ2-7; CDR3: CASSEARTTEQYF; DNA: TGTGCCAGCAGTGAAGCGCGAACGACGGAGCAGTACTTC
size: many; D: .; V: TRBV20-1; J: TRBJ1-2; CDR3: CSARAGTNYGYTF; DNA: TGCAGTGCTAGAGCCGGTACCAACTATGGCTACACCTTC
size: .; D: TRBD2; V: TRBV4-1; J: TRBJ2-1; CDR3: CASRGGTYNEQFF; DNA: TGCGCCAGCAGGGGGGGGACCTACAATGAGCAGTTCTTC
size: .; D: .; V: TRBV10-3; J: TRBJ2-7; CDR3: CAISASTGFDYEQYF; DNA: TGTGCCATCAGCGCTTCTACAGGGTTCGACTACGAGCAGTACTTC
size: few; D: TRBD1; V: TRBV5-1; J: TRBJ2-2; CDR3: CASSWGQPNTGELFF; DNA: TGCGCCAGCAGCTGGGGACAGCCGAACACCGGGGAGCTGTTTTTT